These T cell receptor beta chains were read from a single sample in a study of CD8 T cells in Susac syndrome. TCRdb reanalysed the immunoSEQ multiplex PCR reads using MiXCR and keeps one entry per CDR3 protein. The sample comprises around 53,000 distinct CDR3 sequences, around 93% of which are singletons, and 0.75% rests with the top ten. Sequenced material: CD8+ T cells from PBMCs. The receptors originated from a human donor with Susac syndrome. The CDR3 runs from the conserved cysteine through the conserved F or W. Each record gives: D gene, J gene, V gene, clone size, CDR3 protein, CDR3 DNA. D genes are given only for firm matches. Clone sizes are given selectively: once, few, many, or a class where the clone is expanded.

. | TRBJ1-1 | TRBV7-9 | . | CASSLLGVNTEAFF | TGTGCCAGCAGCTTACTCGGGGTGAACACTGAAGCTTTCTTT
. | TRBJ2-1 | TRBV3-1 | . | CASSQRTRLYNEQFF | TGTGCCAGCAGCCAGCGGACTCGACTCTACAATGAGCAGTTCTTC
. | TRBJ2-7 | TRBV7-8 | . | CASSSHRGSDEQYF | TGTGCCAGCAGCTCCCACCGGGGGTCTGACGAGCAGTACTTC
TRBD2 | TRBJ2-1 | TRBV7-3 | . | CASSLLAGDPNEQFF | TGTGCCAGCAGCCTACTAGCGGGGGACCCCAATGAGCAGTTCTTC
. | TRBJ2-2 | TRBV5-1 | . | CASSLDRLNTGELFF | TGCGCCAGCAGCTTGGACAGGCTAAACACCGGGGAGCTGTTTTTT
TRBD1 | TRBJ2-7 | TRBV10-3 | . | CAISESIGWTGPSYEQYF | TGTGCCATCAGTGAGTCGATAGGCTGGACAGGGCCCTCCTACGAGCAGTACTTC
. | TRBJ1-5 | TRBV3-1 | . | CASSQDPGMNQPQHF | TGTGCCAGCAGCCAAGATCCCGGGATGAACCAGCCCCAGCATTTT
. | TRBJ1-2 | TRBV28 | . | CASSLLQGLNGYTF | TGTGCCAGCAGTTTATTACAAGGGCTGAATGGCTACACCTTC
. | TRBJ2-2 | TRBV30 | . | CAVKPGRRSPGNTGELFF | TGTGCCGTTAAGCCGGGACGAAGATCACCGGGGAACACCGGGGAGCTGTTTTTT
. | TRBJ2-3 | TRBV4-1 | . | CASSRLPPGPLTDTQYF | TGCGCCAGCAGCCGACTGCCACCGGGACCCCTCACAGATACGCAGTATTTT
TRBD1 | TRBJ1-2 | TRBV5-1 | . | CASSTPGGGYTF | TGCGCCAGCAGCACCCCAGGGGGTGGCTACACCTTC
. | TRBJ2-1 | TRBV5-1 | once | CASSPQGTNDNEQFF | TGCGCCAGCAGCCCCCAGGGGACCAACGACAATGAGCAGTTCTTC
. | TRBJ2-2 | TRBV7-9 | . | CASSLPGRVGELFF | TGTGCCAGCAGCTTACCAGGGCGAGTCGGGGAGCTGTTTTTT
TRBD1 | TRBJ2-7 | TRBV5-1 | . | CASRKPGQGAYEQYF | TGCGCCAGCAGGAAGCCGGGACAGGGGGCCTACGAGCAGTACTTC
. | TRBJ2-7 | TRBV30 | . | CAWAPGISYEQYF | TGTGCCTGGGCCCCGGGCATCTCCTACGAGCAGTACTTC
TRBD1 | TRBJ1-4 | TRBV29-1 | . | CSVELGQTNEKLFF | TGCAGCGTTGAATTGGGACAGACGAATGAAAAACTGTTTTTT
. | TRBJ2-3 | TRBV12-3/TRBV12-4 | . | CASRNGGPSTDTQYF | TGTGCCAGCAGGAACGGGGGGCCCAGCACAGATACGCAGTATTTT
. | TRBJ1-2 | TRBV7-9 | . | CASSAGGPSGGYTF | TGTGCCAGCAGCGCTGGGGGGCCTAGCGGCGGCTACACCTTC
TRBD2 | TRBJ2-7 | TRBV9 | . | CASSLTSGYEQYF | TGTGCCAGCAGCTTGACTAGCGGATACGAGCAGTACTTC
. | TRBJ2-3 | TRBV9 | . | CASSVEGVTDTQYF | TGTGCCAGCAGCGTAGAAGGGGTAACAGATACGCAGTATTTT
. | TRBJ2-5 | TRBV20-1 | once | CSAGTGLETQYF | TGCAGTGCTGGAACAGGGTTGGAGACCCAGTACTTC
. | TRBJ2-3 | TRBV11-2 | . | CASSQRTTSTDTQYF | TGTGCCAGCAGCCAGCGGACGACTAGCACAGATACGCAGTATTTT
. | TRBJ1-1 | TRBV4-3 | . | CASSQVGGGTEAFF | TGCGCCAGCAGCCAAGTTGGGGGTGGCACTGAAGCTTTCTTT
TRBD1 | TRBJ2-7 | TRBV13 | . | CASSPRQGGYEQYF | TGTGCCAGCAGCCCCCGACAGGGGGGCTACGAGCAGTACTTC
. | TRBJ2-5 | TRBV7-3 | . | CASSLTLFPQETQYF | TGTGCCAGCAGCTTAACCCTATTCCCACAAGAGACCCAGTACTTC
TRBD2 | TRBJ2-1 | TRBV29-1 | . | CSVEDRGLALFF | TGCAGCGTTGAAGATCGAGGACTAGCCCTGTTCTTC
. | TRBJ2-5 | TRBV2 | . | CASIWTESQETQYF | TGTGCCAGCATATGGACTGAGAGCCAAGAGACCCAGTACTTC
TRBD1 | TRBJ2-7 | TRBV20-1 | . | CSARDRAAMTGVYEQYF | TGCAGTGCTAGAGATAGGGCCGCTATGACAGGGGTTTACGAGCAGTACTTC
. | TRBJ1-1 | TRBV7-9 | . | CASSLPSRGGMTEAFF | TGTGCCAGCAGCTTACCATCACGAGGGGGAATGACTGAAGCTTTCTTT
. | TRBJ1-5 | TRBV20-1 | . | CSARDRKEYSNQPQHF | TGCAGTGCTAGAGATCGGAAAGAGTATAGCAATCAGCCCCAGCATTTT
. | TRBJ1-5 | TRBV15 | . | CATSRGGSDQPQHF | TGTGCCACCAGCAGAGGGGGGTCGGATCAGCCCCAGCATTTT
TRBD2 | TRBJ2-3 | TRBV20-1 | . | CSASRLAGGISTDTQYF | TGCAGTGCTTCCCGACTAGCGGGGGGGATCAGCACAGATACGCAGTATTTT
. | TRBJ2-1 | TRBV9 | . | CASSVGYINEQFF | TGTGCCAGCAGCGTAGGCTATATAAATGAGCAGTTCTTC
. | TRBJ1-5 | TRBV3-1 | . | CASSPTEDSNQPQHF | TGTGCCAGCAGCCCAACGGAAGATAGCAATCAGCCCCAGCATTTT
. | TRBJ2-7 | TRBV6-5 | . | CASSYSKLRYEQYF | TGTGCCAGCAGTTACTCCAAATTGCGCTACGAGCAGTACTTC
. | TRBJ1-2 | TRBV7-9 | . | CASSLEGGHGYTF | TGTGCCAGCAGCTTAGAAGGTGGACATGGCTACACCTTC
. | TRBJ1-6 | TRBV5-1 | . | CASSLERNSPLHF | TGCGCCAGCAGCTTGGAAAGGAATTCACCCCTCCACTTT
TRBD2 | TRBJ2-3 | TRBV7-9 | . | CASSSPGLARDLAADTQYF | TGTGCCAGCAGCTCCCCGGGACTAGCGAGGGATTTGGCGGCAGATACGCAGTATTTT
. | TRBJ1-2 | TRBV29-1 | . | CSVEGPSPSYGYTF | TGCAGCGTGGAGGGACCTTCCCCCAGCTATGGCTACACCTTC
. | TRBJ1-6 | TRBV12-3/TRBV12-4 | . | CASSYQSSDSPLHF | TGTGCCAGCAGTTATCAGTCTTCGGATTCACCCCTCCACTTT
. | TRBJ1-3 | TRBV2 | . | CASSEWARVTRSGNTIYF | TGTGCCAGCAGTGAGTGGGCCAGGGTCACCCGCTCTGGAAACACCATATATTTT
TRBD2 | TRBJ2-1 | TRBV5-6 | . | CASSAPTSGGDIF | TGTGCCAGCAGCGCCCCGACTAGCGGGGGGGATATCTTC